This TCR beta chain originates from a study of blood T cell repertoires in COVID-19 (dated by TCRdb to about 2020). Looking at the study overall: Samples covering the acute and convalescent phases of COVID-19 were provided by collaborators in the United States, Italy and Spain. Subjects who had been exposed to COVID-19, were actively infected with it, or had recovered from it provided the deeply sampled blood TCRbeta repertoires that made up the dataset. Nearly every sample came with metadata listing a de-identified subject ID, COVID-19 status, age in years and sex. The samples were drawn from two sources: the first 160 participants of the ongoing ImmuneRACE study, and some 1,300 subjects contributed by 6 global collaborators. The material from the prospective study consisted of cDNA or gDNA derived from T cells, B-cell-depleted T cells, or PBMCs. The repertoires were made available in a free public database intended to serve as a resource for research on the immune response to SARS-CoV-2. Where available, HLA class I and class II types were taken from metadata supplied by the sample provider and were not determined by assay-based typing. The study at large found these results: The amount of clinical and demographic metadata varied by source and participant and was provided uncurated.

One collaborating source in Seattle enrolled patients during active infection and followed them longitudinally through the course of disease. Whole blood was collected in K2EDTA tubes by collaborating institutions according to the institutions' own protocols. For TCRbeta analysis, collaborators shipped samples in one of three forms: frozen whole blood, isolated PBMCs, or DNA extracted from either of those sample types. V and J are truncated by 6 bases and 3 bases respectively, leaving an intervening sequence of 10 bases. According to the germline V gene, CDR1 reads KGHSH and CDR2 reads LQKENI. The CDR3 goes from the cysteine to the phenylalanine over 13 residues. The kept DNA is CDR3 alone, 39 bases in frame from the first base. This clone was observed once. There is no known antigen for this receptor. No base-level quality is on record; no much larger clone is a single base apart. The immunoSEQ Assay, a bias-controlled multiplex PCR, was used to amplify TCRbeta CDR3 regions from genomic DNA. As for how the authors treated the data: Within the assay, amplification of reference gene primers was used to estimate how many nucleated cells each sample contained. Sequence reads were collapsed and filtered to measure the absolute abundance of every unique TCRbeta CDR3 rearrangement. For each sample, productive Simpson clonality was calculated by taking the square root of Simpson's diversity index across productive rearrangements. TCRdb obtained this table from immuneACCESS and retained in-frame rearrangements with V and J assigned. These tables miss some clones; where compared with another copy, unresolved V genes account for less than half of the shortfall, and the remainder is unexplained. Clone size and V and J calls were adopted from that table, with D and trimming inferred from the DNA. This sample lists about 370,000 clones; about 90% were detected once. Of the sample, 10% falls within the top ten clones.

Sequencing used peripheral blood. The sequence was obtained from a woman aged 25-40 years with COVID-19, enrolled during active disease. The sequence links TRBV18 to TRBJ2-3, with the D segment identity uncertain. The CDR3 loop reads CASSPTRTDTQYF. The DNA sequence is given as TGTGCCAGCTCGCCGACAAGGACAGATACGCAGTATTTT.